The clone carrying this TCR beta chain was counted many times. Its specificity is not known. This sample was taken from a study of T cell repertoires in cytomegalovirus infection. About the study: Signatures in public TCR beta sequences pointed to both CMV infection and matching HLA type. Findings and caveats of the study: CMV-specific HLA-C-restricted TCR beta clonotypes dominated the ex vivo response. The cumulative frequency of public TCR beta families identified carriers of CMV plus the relevant HLA.

The V and J ends lost 4 bases and 3 bases respectively, with 13 bases between them. CDR3 length: 15 amino acids. In TCRdb, the reads were re-called with MiXCR into one record per CDR3 protein. The profile shows more than 400,000 distinct CDR3 sequences, about 26% of them singletons. Sequenced input: PBMCs. J is TRBJ1-5 and V is TRBV12-3 or TRBV12-4; D is perhaps TRBD1 (6 bases). The sequence came from a human donor in good health (CMV status not recorded). Some clones in this sample may be carry-over from other donors' samples. The CDR3 protein is CASSSGRDNNQPQHF. In DNA, the CDR3 is TGTGCCAGCAGTTCCGGTCGGGACAACAATCAGCCCCAGCATTTT.